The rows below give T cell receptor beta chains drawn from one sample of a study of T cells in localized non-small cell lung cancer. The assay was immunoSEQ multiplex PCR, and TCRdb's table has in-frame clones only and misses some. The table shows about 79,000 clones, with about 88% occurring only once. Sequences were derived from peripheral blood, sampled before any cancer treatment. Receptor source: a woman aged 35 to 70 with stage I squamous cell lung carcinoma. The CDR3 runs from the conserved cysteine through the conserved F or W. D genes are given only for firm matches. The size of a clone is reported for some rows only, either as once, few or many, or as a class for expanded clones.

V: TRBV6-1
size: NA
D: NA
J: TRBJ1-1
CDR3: CASSEDGWKNTEAFF
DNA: TGTGCCAGCAGTGAGGATGGTTGGAAGAACACTGAAGCTTTCTTT

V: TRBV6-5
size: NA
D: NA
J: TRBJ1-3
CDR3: CASSYSSRHSGNTIYF
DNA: TGTGCCAGCAGTTACTCGAGTAGACACTCTGGAAACACCATATATTTT

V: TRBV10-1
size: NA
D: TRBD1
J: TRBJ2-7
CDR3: CASGQGIEQYF
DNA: TGCGCCAGTGGACAGGGGATCGAGCAGTACTTC

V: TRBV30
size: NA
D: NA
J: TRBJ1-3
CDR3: CAVGLSGNTIYF
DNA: TGTGCGGTAGGGCTCTCTGGAAACACCATATATTTT

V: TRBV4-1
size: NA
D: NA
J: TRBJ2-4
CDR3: CASSQGLGRTAKNIQYF
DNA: TGCGCCAGCAGCCAAGGTCTGGGTCGCACAGCCAAAAACATTCAGTACTTC

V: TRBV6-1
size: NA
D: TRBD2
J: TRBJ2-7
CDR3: CASSEGTSGGSEQYF
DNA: TGTGCCAGCAGTGAAGGTACTAGCGGGGGATCCGAGCAGTACTTC

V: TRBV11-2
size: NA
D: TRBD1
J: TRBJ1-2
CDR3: CASSPRTGASSNYGYTF
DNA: TGTGCCAGCAGCCCTCGGACAGGGGCTTCATCTAACTATGGCTACACCTTC

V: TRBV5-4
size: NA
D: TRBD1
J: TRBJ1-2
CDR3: CASSLTGTVNGYTF
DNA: TGTGCCAGCAGCCTCACCGGGACAGTCAATGGCTACACCTTC

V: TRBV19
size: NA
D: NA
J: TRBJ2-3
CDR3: CASSTGPLDTQYF
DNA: TGTGCCAGTAGCACAGGACCGCTGGATACGCAGTATTTT

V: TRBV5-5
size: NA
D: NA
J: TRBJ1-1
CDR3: CASSLPGVVTEAFF
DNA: TGTGCCAGCAGCTTGCCAGGGGTTGTCACTGAAGCTTTCTTT

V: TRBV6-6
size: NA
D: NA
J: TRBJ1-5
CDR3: CASSYYSNQPQHF
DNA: TGTGCCAGCAGTTACTATAGCAATCAGCCCCAGCATTTT

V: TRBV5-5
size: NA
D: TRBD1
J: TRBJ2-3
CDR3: CASSLDDRAAGDTQYF
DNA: TGTGCCAGCAGCTTGGACGACAGGGCTGCGGGAGATACGCAGTATTTT

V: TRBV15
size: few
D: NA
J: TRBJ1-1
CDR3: CATSREGGTEAFF
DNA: TGTGCCACCAGCAGAGAAGGGGGCACTGAAGCTTTCTTT

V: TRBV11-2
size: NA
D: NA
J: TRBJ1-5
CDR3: CASSLGERQPQHF
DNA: TGTGCCAGCAGCTTGGGGGAGCGCCAGCCCCAGCATTTT

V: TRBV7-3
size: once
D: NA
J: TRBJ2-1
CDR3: CASSPTNGGYNEQFF
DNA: TGTGCCAGCAGCCCTACAAACGGGGGCTACAATGAGCAGTTCTTC

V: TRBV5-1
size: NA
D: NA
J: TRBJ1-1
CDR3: CASSLDRGLGTEAFF
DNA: TGCGCCAGCAGCTTGGATCGGGGTTTGGGGACTGAAGCTTTCTTT

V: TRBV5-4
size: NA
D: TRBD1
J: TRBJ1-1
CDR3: CASSTGQLNTEAFF
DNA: TGTGCCAGCAGCACGGGACAGTTGAACACTGAAGCTTTCTTT

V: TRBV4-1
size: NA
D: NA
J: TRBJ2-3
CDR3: CASSQDRAGTDTQYF
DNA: TGCGCCAGCAGCCAAGATAGGGCAGGCACAGATACGCAGTATTTT

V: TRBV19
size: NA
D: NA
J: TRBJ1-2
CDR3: CASSSASSPLGYTF
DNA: TGTGCCAGTAGTTCCGCTTCCTCCCCCTTGGGCTACACCTTC

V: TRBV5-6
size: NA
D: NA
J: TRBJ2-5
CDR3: CASSLGDQETQYF
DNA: TGTGCCAGCAGCCTTGGCGACCAAGAGACCCAGTACTTC

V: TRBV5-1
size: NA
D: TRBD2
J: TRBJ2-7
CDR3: CASSPGGGENFYEQYF
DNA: TGCGCCAGCAGCCCCGGGGGGGGAGAAAACTTCTACGAGCAGTACTTC

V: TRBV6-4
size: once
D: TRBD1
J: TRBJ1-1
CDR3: CASSRTGNTEAFF
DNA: TGTGCCAGCAGCCGGACAGGGAACACTGAAGCTTTCTTT

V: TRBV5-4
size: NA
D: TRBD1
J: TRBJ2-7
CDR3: CASSSATGTGSYEQYF
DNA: TGTGCCAGCAGCTCAGCTACCGGGACAGGGTCCTACGAGCAGTACTTC

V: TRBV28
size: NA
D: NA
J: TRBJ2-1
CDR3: CASSLNGLYNEQFF
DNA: TGTGCCAGCAGTTTAAACGGTTTATACAATGAGCAGTTCTTC

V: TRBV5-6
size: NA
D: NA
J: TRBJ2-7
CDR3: CASSLRGHEQYF
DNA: TGTGCCAGCAGCTTACGGGGTCACGAGCAGTACTTC

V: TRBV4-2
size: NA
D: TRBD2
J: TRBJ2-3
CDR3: CASSQVNSGGAGGTDTQYF
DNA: TGTGCCAGCAGCCAAGTAAATAGCGGGGGGGCAGGAGGCACAGATACGCAGTATTTT

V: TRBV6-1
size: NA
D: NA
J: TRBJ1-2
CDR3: CASSEALIPGNYGYTF
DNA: TGTGCCAGCAGTGAAGCGCTAATCCCAGGAAACTATGGCTACACCTTC

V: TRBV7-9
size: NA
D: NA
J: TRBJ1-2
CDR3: CASSEGQTYGYTF
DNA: TGTGCCAGCAGCGAAGGACAGACCTATGGCTACACCTTC

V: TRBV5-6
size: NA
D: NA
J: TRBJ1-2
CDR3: CASSSTDYGYTF
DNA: TGTGCCAGCAGCTCGACGGACTATGGCTACACCTTC

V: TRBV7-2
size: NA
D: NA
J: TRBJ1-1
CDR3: CASKLVAELEAFF
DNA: TGTGCCAGCAAACTGGTGGCAGAGCTTGAAGCTTTCTTT